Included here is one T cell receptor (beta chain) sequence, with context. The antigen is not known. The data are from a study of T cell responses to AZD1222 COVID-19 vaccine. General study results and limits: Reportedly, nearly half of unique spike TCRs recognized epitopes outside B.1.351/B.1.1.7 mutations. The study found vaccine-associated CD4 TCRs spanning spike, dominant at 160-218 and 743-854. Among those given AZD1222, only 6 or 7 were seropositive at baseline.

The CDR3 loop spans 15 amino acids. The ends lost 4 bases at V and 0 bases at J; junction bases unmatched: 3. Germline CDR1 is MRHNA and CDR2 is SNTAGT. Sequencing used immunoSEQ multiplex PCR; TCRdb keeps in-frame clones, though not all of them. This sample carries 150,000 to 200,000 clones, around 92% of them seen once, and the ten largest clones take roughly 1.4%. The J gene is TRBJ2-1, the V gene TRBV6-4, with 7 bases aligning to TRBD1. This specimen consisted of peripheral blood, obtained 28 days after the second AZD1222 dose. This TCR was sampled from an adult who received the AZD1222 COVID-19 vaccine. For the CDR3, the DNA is TGTGCCAGCAGTGTAACAGGGGCCTCCTACAATGAGCAGTTCTTC. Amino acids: CASSVTGASYNEQFF.